Listed below are T cell receptor beta chains from one sample, sequenced in a study of T-cell memory formation after mild COVID-19. MiXCR, applied by TCRdb to the 5' RACE reads, yields one record per CDR3 protein. This sample has around 200,000 distinct CDR3 sequences, with more than 8% found just once. The sample taken for sequencing was PBMCs or a T cell subset sorted from them (not recorded which). Source of these receptors: a man younger than 35 who had mild COVID-19 (a few samples of this study predate the infection). Cell type and time point are not known. Each CDR3 is given with its conserved first and last residue. D genes are given only for firm matches. Not all rows give a size; the values are once, few, many and, for expanded clones, a class.

v_call: TRBV9; j_call: TRBJ2-1; d_call: NA; clone_size: NA; cdr3_aa: CASSVSEVEQFF; cdr3_nt: TGTGCCAGCAGCGTATCAGAGGTCGAGCAGTTCTTC
v_call: TRBV15; j_call: TRBJ2-5; d_call: NA; clone_size: NA; cdr3_aa: CATSRDRQYQETQYF; cdr3_nt: TGTGCCACCAGCAGAGATCGCCAGTACCAAGAGACCCAGTACTTC
v_call: TRBV29-1; j_call: TRBJ1-2; d_call: TRBD1; clone_size: NA; cdr3_aa: CSVEVRSRDRYYGYTF; cdr3_nt: TGCAGCGTTGAAGTCCGTTCCCGGGACAGATACTATGGCTACACCTTC
v_call: TRBV20-1; j_call: TRBJ2-3; d_call: TRBD2; clone_size: many; cdr3_aa: CSAREGLAVDTQYF; cdr3_nt: TGCAGTGCTAGAGAGGGGCTAGCGGTAGATACGCAGTATTTT
v_call: TRBV19; j_call: TRBJ1-5; d_call: NA; clone_size: few; cdr3_aa: CATLARHSNQPQHF; cdr3_nt: TGTGCCACCCTTGCCCGGCATAGCAATCAGCCCCAGCATTTT
v_call: TRBV6-5; j_call: TRBJ2-3; d_call: TRBD2; clone_size: many; cdr3_aa: CASSRSSGGDTQYF; cdr3_nt: TGTGCCAGCAGTAGGAGTAGCGGGGGTGATACGCAGTATTTT
v_call: TRBV7-2; j_call: TRBJ2-7; d_call: NA; clone_size: NA; cdr3_aa: CASSLVAILYEQYF; cdr3_nt: TGTGCCAGCAGCTTAGTGGCCATTTTATACGAGCAGTACTTC
v_call: TRBV12-3/TRBV12-4; j_call: TRBJ2-1; d_call: TRBD2; clone_size: many; cdr3_aa: CASSTGLAEQFF; cdr3_nt: TGTGCCAGCAGTACCGGACTAGCGGAGCAGTTCTTC
v_call: TRBV5-1; j_call: TRBJ2-1; d_call: TRBD1; clone_size: few; cdr3_aa: CASSPGQGAFYEQFF; cdr3_nt: TGCGCCAGCAGCCCGGGACAGGGGGCGTTCTATGAGCAGTTCTTC
v_call: TRBV24-1; j_call: TRBJ1-2; d_call: NA; clone_size: NA; cdr3_aa: CATSAGDRGYTF; cdr3_nt: TGTGCCACCAGTGCAGGGGATCGTGGCTACACCTTC
v_call: TRBV2; j_call: TRBJ2-1; d_call: TRBD2; clone_size: few; cdr3_aa: CASSARGGIGNEQFF; cdr3_nt: TGTGCCAGCAGTGCACGGGGGGGCATCGGCAATGAGCAGTTCTTC
v_call: TRBV6-5; j_call: TRBJ2-3; d_call: NA; clone_size: NA; cdr3_aa: CASSYGQSLGTDTQYF; cdr3_nt: TGTGCCAGCAGTTACGGCCAGTCACTAGGCACAGATACGCAGTATTTT
v_call: TRBV5-6; j_call: TRBJ1-1; d_call: NA; clone_size: NA; cdr3_aa: CASSLALMNTEAFF; cdr3_nt: TGTGCCAGCAGCTTGGCCCTAATGAACACTGAAGCTTTCTTT
v_call: TRBV7-2; j_call: TRBJ2-2; d_call: NA; clone_size: few; cdr3_aa: CASSPPRGIVTGELFF; cdr3_nt: TGTGCCAGCAGCCCCCCGAGGGGGATAGTCACCGGGGAGCTGTTTTTT
v_call: TRBV24-1; j_call: TRBJ1-2; d_call: TRBD1; clone_size: NA; cdr3_aa: CATSPNTGQPFSGYTF; cdr3_nt: TGTGCCACCAGTCCCAATACGGGACAGCCGTTCTCCGGCTACACCTTC
v_call: TRBV5-1; j_call: TRBJ2-1; d_call: NA; clone_size: NA; cdr3_aa: CASSLLEGSYNEQFF; cdr3_nt: TGCGCCAGCAGCTTGCTAGAGGGCTCATACAATGAGCAGTTCTTC
v_call: TRBV6-5; j_call: TRBJ1-1; d_call: TRBD1; clone_size: many; cdr3_aa: CASNDRAGAEAFF; cdr3_nt: TGTGCCAGCAATGACAGGGCCGGGGCTGAAGCTTTCTTT
v_call: TRBV12-3/TRBV12-4; j_call: TRBJ2-3; d_call: NA; clone_size: NA; cdr3_aa: CASSRGQRVPPYF; cdr3_nt: TGTGCCAGCAGTCGCGGACAGCGCGTCCCGCCGTATTTT
v_call: TRBV4-3; j_call: TRBJ2-2; d_call: NA; clone_size: NA; cdr3_aa: CASSHPPGTRGGELFF; cdr3_nt: TGCGCCAGCAGCCACCCCCCCGGGACCCGAGGGGGGGAGCTGTTTTTT
v_call: TRBV2; j_call: TRBJ1-2; d_call: NA; clone_size: NA; cdr3_aa: CASSENSHYGYTF; cdr3_nt: TGTGCCAGCAGTGAGAACAGCCACTATGGCTACACCTTC
v_call: TRBV7-2; j_call: TRBJ2-3; d_call: TRBD1; clone_size: many; cdr3_aa: CASRLTGGEPTRTDTQYF; cdr3_nt: TGTGCCAGCAGGTTGACAGGGGGCGAACCGACCCGCACAGATACGCAGTATTTT
v_call: TRBV4-3; j_call: TRBJ2-5; d_call: NA; clone_size: few; cdr3_aa: CASSHYEGETQYF; cdr3_nt: TGCGCCAGCAGCCACTATGAAGGGGAGACCCAGTACTTC
v_call: TRBV7-7; j_call: TRBJ2-5; d_call: TRBD2; clone_size: NA; cdr3_aa: CASSLGTSVETQYF; cdr3_nt: TGTGCCAGCAGCTTAGGGACTAGCGTAGAGACCCAGTACTTC
v_call: TRBV7-2; j_call: TRBJ1-2; d_call: NA; clone_size: few; cdr3_aa: CASSLAGGLGGYTF; cdr3_nt: TGTGCCAGCAGCTTAGCGGGCGGTCTCGGGGGCTACACCTTC
v_call: TRBV5-1; j_call: TRBJ1-4; d_call: NA; clone_size: NA; cdr3_aa: CASAISNWGEKLFF; cdr3_nt: TGCGCCAGCGCCATAAGTAACTGGGGCGAAAAACTGTTTTTT
v_call: TRBV5-1; j_call: TRBJ2-7; d_call: NA; clone_size: few; cdr3_aa: CASSSTIPTYEQYF; cdr3_nt: TGCGCCAGCAGCTCGACAATACCTACTTACGAGCAGTACTTC
v_call: TRBV7-9; j_call: TRBJ2-5; d_call: TRBD2; clone_size: NA; cdr3_aa: CASSALAGETQYF; cdr3_nt: TGTGCCAGCAGCGCGCTAGCGGGAGAGACCCAGTACTTC
v_call: TRBV5-1; j_call: TRBJ1-1; d_call: NA; clone_size: NA; cdr3_aa: CASTRAADTEAFF; cdr3_nt: TGCGCCAGCACCCGAGCGGCGGACACTGAAGCTTTCTTT
v_call: TRBV11-2; j_call: TRBJ2-1; d_call: NA; clone_size: many; cdr3_aa: CASSYLAVTSYNEQFF; cdr3_nt: TGTGCCAGCAGCTACTTAGCGGTCACCTCCTACAATGAGCAGTTCTTC
v_call: TRBV7-8; j_call: TRBJ2-5; d_call: NA; clone_size: few; cdr3_aa: CASSLDSAGAETQYF; cdr3_nt: TGTGCCAGCAGCTTAGATTCGGCAGGGGCAGAGACCCAGTACTTC
v_call: TRBV5-1; j_call: TRBJ2-1; d_call: TRBD2; clone_size: NA; cdr3_aa: CASSVGTTGPSGGAYNEQFF; cdr3_nt: TGCGCCAGCAGCGTTGGGACCACGGGGCCTAGCGGGGGAGCCTACAATGAGCAGTTCTTC
v_call: TRBV20-1; j_call: TRBJ2-1; d_call: NA; clone_size: few; cdr3_aa: CSADQSSYNEQFF; cdr3_nt: TGCAGTGCTGACCAGAGCTCCTACAATGAGCAGTTCTTC
v_call: TRBV2; j_call: TRBJ2-1; d_call: NA; clone_size: NA; cdr3_aa: CASSELGAQRYNEQFF; cdr3_nt: TGTGCCAGCAGTGAATTGGGGGCACAACGCTACAATGAGCAGTTCTTC
v_call: TRBV10-3; j_call: TRBJ1-1; d_call: NA; clone_size: NA; cdr3_aa: CAISSMGGDTEAFF; cdr3_nt: TGTGCCATCAGTTCTATGGGGGGGGACACTGAAGCTTTCTTT
v_call: TRBV20-1; j_call: TRBJ2-5; d_call: TRBD2; clone_size: many; cdr3_aa: CSAILAGGTQYF; cdr3_nt: TGCAGTGCTATACTAGCGGGGGGTACCCAGTACTTC
v_call: TRBV6-2/TRBV6-3; j_call: TRBJ2-7; d_call: NA; clone_size: few; cdr3_aa: CASRPLRGLHEQYF; cdr3_nt: TGTGCCAGCAGGCCCCTACGGGGGCTCCACGAGCAGTACTTC
v_call: TRBV7-9; j_call: TRBJ2-2; d_call: TRBD2; clone_size: NA; cdr3_aa: CASSPWSSGGPSTGELFF; cdr3_nt: TGTGCCAGCAGCCCCTGGAGTAGCGGGGGGCCATCCACCGGGGAGCTGTTTTTT
v_call: TRBV5-1; j_call: TRBJ2-1; d_call: NA; clone_size: few; cdr3_aa: CASSLGSGGYNEQFF; cdr3_nt: TGCGCCAGCAGCTTGGGTAGCGGAGGCTACAATGAGCAGTTCTTC
v_call: TRBV5-1; j_call: TRBJ1-2; d_call: TRBD1; clone_size: NA; cdr3_aa: CASSKQGAIYGYTF; cdr3_nt: TGCGCCAGCAGCAAACAGGGGGCAATCTATGGCTACACCTTC
v_call: TRBV6-5; j_call: TRBJ2-3; d_call: NA; clone_size: NA; cdr3_aa: CASSTYFTQYF; cdr3_nt: TGTGCCAGCAGTACCTATTTTACGCAGTATTTT
v_call: TRBV2; j_call: TRBJ2-1; d_call: NA; clone_size: few; cdr3_aa: CASKDNRSSYNEQFF; cdr3_nt: TGTGCCAGCAAGGACAACAGAAGCTCCTACAATGAGCAGTTCTTC
v_call: TRBV6-2/TRBV6-3; j_call: TRBJ2-1; d_call: TRBD1; clone_size: few; cdr3_aa: CASSSPGQGLPEQFF; cdr3_nt: TGTGCCAGCAGTTCCCCGGGACAGGGACTTCCTGAGCAGTTCTTC
v_call: TRBV4-3; j_call: TRBJ1-1; d_call: NA; clone_size: many; cdr3_aa: CASIPEAFF; cdr3_nt: TGCGCCAGCATCCCCGAAGCTTTCTTT
v_call: TRBV6-5; j_call: TRBJ2-6; d_call: NA; clone_size: NA; cdr3_aa: CASRATLAGANVLTF; cdr3_nt: TGTGCCAGCAGGGCGACCCTAGCTGGGGCCAACGTCCTGACTTTC
v_call: TRBV28; j_call: TRBJ2-1; d_call: NA; clone_size: NA; cdr3_aa: CASVGSRGQFF; cdr3_nt: TGTGCCAGTGTGGGGTCTCGGGGGCAGTTCTTC
v_call: TRBV2; j_call: TRBJ2-3; d_call: TRBD2; clone_size: few; cdr3_aa: CASRPLAGEADTQYF; cdr3_nt: TGTGCCAGCAGACCCCTAGCGGGGGAGGCAGATACGCAGTATTTT
v_call: TRBV6-5; j_call: TRBJ1-1; d_call: NA; clone_size: few; cdr3_aa: CASSYSRRGETEAFF; cdr3_nt: TGTGCCAGCAGTTACTCAAGAAGGGGGGAAACTGAAGCTTTCTTT
v_call: TRBV7-9; j_call: TRBJ1-1; d_call: NA; clone_size: few; cdr3_aa: CASSSTGPLMNTEAFF; cdr3_nt: TGTGCCAGCAGCTCTACAGGGCCCCTGATGAACACTGAAGCTTTCTTT
v_call: TRBV5-1; j_call: TRBJ2-7; d_call: TRBD1; clone_size: few; cdr3_aa: CASSAGQGGGQYF; cdr3_nt: TGCGCCAGCAGCGCCGGACAGGGCGGCGGGCAGTACTTC
v_call: TRBV30; j_call: TRBJ2-2; d_call: TRBD2; clone_size: few; cdr3_aa: CALTRGGAHTGELFF; cdr3_nt: TGTGCCTTGACACGCGGGGGGGCCCACACCGGGGAGCTGTTTTTT
v_call: TRBV7-2; j_call: TRBJ2-3; d_call: TRBD2; clone_size: many; cdr3_aa: CASSLPGGGSTDTQYF; cdr3_nt: TGTGCCAGCAGCCTCCCGGGCGGGGGAAGCACAGATACGCAGTATTTT
v_call: TRBV10-3; j_call: TRBJ2-3; d_call: NA; clone_size: NA; cdr3_aa: CAISESTTTQYF; cdr3_nt: TGTGCCATCAGTGAGTCAACAACTACGCAGTATTTT
v_call: TRBV7-9; j_call: TRBJ2-1; d_call: NA; clone_size: many; cdr3_aa: CASSLLGAEQFF; cdr3_nt: TGTGCCAGCAGCCTCCTAGGAGCCGAGCAGTTCTTC
v_call: TRBV19; j_call: TRBJ2-2; d_call: TRBD2; clone_size: few; cdr3_aa: CASSVGLAVLTANTGELFF; cdr3_nt: TGTGCCAGTAGTGTGGGACTAGCGGTCCTAACCGCGAACACCGGGGAGCTGTTTTTT